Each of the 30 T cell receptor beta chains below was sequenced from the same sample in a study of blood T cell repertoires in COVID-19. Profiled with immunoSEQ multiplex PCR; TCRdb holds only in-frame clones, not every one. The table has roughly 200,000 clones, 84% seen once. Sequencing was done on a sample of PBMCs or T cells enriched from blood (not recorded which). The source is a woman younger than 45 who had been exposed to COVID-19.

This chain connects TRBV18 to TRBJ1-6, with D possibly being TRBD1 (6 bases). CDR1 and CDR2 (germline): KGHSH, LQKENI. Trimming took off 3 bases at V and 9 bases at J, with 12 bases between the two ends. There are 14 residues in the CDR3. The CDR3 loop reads CASSPGGGPSPLHF. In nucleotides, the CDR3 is TGTGCCAGCTCACCGGGAGGGGGACCTTCACCCCTCCACTTT.

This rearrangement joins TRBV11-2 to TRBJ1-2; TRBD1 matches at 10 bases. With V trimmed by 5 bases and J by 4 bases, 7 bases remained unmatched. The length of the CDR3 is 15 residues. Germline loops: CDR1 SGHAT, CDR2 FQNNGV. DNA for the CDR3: TGTGCCAGCAGCGTTCGACAGGGGGCAATCTATGGCTACACCTTC. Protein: CASSVRQGAIYGYTF.

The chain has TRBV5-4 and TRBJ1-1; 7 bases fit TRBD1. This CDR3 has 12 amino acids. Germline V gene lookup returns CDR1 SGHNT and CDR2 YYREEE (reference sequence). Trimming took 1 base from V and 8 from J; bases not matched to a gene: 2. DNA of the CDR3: TGTGCCAGCAGCTTGACAGGGGACGAAGCTTTCTTT. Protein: CASSLTGDEAFF.

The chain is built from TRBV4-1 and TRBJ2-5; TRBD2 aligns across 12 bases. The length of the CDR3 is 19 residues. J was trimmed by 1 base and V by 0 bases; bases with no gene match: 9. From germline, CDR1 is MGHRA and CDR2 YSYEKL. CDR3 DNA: TGCGCCAGCAGCCAAGACCCCCTTACTAGCGGGGGGACCCAAGAGACCCAGTACTTC. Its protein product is CASSQDPLTSGGTQETQYF.

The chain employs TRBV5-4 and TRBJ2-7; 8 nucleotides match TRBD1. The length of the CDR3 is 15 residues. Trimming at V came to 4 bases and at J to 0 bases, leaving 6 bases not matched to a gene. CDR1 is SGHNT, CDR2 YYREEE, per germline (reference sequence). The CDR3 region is CASSLGQGRSYEQYF. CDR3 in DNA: TGTGCCAGCAGCCTAGGACAGGGTCGCTCCTACGAGCAGTACTTC. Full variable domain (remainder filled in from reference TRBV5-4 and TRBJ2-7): ETGVTQSPTHLIKTRGQQVTLRCSSQSGHNTVSWYQQALGQGPQFIFQYYREEENGRGNFPPRFSGLQFPNYSSELNVNALELDDSALYLCASSLGQGRSYEQYFGPGTRLTVT.

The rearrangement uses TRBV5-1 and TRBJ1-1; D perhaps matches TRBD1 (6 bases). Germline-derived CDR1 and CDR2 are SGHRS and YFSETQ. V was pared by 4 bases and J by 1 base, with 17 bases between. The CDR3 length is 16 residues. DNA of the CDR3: TGCGCCAGCAGCCCTGGAGCAGGGGCGGCGAACACTGAAGCTTTCTTT. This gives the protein CASSPGAGAANTEAFF.

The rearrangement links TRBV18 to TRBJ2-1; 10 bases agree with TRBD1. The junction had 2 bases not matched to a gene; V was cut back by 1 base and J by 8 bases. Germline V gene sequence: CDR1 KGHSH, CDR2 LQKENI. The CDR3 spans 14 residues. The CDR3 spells CASSPLGQGDEQFF. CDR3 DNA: TGTGCCAGCTCACCACTCGGACAGGGGGATGAGCAGTTCTTC.

This CDR3 reads CASSEGTGGNQPQHF. CDR3 in DNA: TGTGCCAGCAGTGAAGGGACAGGGGGCAATCAGCCCCAGCATTTT. The rearrangement links TRBV6-1 to TRBJ1-5; 9 nucleotides line up with TRBD1. V lost 1 base and J lost 2; bases outside the gene matches: 0. Per the germline V gene, CDR1 is MNHNS and CDR2 is SASEGT. The CDR3 length is 15 residues.

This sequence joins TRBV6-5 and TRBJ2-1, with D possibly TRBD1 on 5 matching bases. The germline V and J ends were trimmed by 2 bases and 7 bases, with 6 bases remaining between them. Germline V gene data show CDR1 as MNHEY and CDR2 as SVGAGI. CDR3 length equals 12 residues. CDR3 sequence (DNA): TGTGCCAGCAGTTACGACAGTAATGAGCAGTTCTTC. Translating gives CASSYDSNEQFF.

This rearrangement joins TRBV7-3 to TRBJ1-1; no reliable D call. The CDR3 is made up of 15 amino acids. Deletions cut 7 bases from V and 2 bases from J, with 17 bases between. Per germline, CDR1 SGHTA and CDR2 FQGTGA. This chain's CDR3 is CASTQMGSPNTEAFF. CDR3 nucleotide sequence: TGTGCCAGCACCCAAATGGGGAGCCCAAACACTGAAGCTTTCTTT.

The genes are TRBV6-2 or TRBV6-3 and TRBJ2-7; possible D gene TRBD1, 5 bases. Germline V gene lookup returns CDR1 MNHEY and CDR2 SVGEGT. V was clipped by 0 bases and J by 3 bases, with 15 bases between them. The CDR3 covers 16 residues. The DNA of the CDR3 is TGTGCCAGCAGTTACTCGTTATCAGGGATTGACTACGAGCAGTACTTC. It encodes CASSYSLSGIDYEQYF.

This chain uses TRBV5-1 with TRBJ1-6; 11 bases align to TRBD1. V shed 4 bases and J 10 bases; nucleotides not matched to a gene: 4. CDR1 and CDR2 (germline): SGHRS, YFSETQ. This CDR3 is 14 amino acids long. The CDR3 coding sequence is TGCGCCAGCAGCGAGGGACAGGGGGACTCACCCCTCCACTTT. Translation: CASSEGQGDSPLHF.

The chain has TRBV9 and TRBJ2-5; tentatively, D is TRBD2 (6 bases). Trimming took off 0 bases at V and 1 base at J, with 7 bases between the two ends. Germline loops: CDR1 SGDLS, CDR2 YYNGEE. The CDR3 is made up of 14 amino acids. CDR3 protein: CASSVGGIQETQYF. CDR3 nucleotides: TGTGCCAGCAGCGTAGGCGGGATCCAAGAGACCCAGTACTTC.

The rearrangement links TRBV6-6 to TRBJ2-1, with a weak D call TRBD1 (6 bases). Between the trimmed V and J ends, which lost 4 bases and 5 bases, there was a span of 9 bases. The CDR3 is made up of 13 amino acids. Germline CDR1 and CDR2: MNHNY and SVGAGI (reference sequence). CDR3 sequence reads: CASSFDRNNEQFF. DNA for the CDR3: TGTGCCAGCAGTTTCGACAGGAACAATGAGCAGTTCTTC.

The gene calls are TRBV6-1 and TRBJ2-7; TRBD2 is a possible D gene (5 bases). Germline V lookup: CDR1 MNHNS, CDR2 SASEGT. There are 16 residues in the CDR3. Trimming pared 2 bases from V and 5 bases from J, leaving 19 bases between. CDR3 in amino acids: CASSERASEGIHEQYF. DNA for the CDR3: TGTGCCAGCAGTGAAAGGGCCTCCGAGGGAATACACGAGCAGTACTTC.

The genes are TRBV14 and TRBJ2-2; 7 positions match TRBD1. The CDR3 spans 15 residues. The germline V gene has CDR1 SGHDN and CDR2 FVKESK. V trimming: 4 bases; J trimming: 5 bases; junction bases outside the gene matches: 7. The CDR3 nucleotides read TGTGCCAGCAGCCTTCCGACAGGGAAGACCGGGGAGCTGTTTTTT. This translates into CASSLPTGKTGELFF.

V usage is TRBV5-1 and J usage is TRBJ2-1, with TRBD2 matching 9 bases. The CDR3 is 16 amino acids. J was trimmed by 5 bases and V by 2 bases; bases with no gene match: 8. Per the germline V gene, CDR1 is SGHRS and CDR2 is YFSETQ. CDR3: CASSFEASGVHNEQFF. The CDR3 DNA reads TGCGCCAGCAGCTTCGAGGCTAGCGGGGTCCACAATGAGCAGTTCTTC.

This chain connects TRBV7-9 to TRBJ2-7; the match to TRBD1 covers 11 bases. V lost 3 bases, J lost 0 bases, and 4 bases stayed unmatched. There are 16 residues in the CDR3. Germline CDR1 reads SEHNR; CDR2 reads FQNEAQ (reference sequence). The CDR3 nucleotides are TGTGCCAGCAGCTTTTGGACAGGGGGCGACTCCTACGAGCAGTACTTC. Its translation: CASSFWTGGDSYEQYF.

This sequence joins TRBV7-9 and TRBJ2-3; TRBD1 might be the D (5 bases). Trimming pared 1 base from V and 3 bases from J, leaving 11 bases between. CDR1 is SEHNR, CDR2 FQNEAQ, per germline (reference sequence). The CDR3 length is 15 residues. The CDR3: CASSLVTGRTDTQYF. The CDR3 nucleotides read TGTGCCAGCAGCTTAGTTACAGGAAGAACAGATACGCAGTATTTT.

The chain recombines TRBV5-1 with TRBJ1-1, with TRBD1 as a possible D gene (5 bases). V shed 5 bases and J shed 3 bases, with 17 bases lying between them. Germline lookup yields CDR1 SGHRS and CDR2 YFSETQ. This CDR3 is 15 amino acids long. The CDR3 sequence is CASRPLEGMDTEAFF. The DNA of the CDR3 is TGCGCCAGCAGGCCCCTGGAGGGGATGGACACTGAAGCTTTCTTT.

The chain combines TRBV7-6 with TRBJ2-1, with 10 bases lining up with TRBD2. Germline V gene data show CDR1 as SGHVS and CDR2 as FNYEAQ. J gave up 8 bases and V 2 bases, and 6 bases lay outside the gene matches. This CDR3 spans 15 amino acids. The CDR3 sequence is CASSLSGGAWDEQFF. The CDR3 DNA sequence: TGTGCCAGCAGCTTAAGCGGGGGGGCTTGGGATGAGCAGTTCTTC.

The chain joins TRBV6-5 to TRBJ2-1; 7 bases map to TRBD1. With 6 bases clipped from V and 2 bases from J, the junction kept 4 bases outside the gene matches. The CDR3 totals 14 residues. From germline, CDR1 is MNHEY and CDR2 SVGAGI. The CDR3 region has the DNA TGTGCCAGCAGATCTGACAGGGCCTACAATGAGCAGTTCTTC. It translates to CASRSDRAYNEQFF.

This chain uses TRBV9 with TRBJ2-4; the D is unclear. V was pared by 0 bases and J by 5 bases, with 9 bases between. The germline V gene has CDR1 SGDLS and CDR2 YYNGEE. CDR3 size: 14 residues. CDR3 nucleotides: TGTGCCAGCAGCGTAGCCGCAGAGGAAAACATTCAGTACTTC. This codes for CASSVAAEENIQYF.

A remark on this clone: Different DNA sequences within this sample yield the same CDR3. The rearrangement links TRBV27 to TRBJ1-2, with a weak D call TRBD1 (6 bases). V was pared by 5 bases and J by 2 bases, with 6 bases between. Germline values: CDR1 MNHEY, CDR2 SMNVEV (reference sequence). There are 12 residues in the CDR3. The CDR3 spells CASSDRNYGYTF. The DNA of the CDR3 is TGTGCCAGCAGTGACAGGAACTATGGCTACACCTTC.

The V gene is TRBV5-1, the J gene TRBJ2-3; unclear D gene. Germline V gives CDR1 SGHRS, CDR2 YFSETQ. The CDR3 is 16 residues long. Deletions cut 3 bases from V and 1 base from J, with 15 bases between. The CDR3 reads CASSSRFESGTDTQYF. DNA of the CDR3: TGCGCCAGCAGCTCTCGATTTGAGTCGGGCACAGATACGCAGTATTTT.

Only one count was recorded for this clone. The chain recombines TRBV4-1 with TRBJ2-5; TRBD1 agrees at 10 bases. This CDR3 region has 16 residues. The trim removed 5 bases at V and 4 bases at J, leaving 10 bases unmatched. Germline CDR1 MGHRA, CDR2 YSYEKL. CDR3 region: CASSRGQGGLGETQYF. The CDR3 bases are TGCGCCAGCAGCAGAGGACAGGGGGGATTGGGAGAGACCCAGTACTTC.

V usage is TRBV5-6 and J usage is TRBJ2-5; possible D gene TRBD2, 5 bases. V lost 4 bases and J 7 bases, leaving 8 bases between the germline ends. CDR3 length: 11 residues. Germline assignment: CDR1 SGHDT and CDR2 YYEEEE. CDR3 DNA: TGTGCCAGCAGCACCCGGGGGACCCAGTACTTC. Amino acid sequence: CASSTRGTQYF.

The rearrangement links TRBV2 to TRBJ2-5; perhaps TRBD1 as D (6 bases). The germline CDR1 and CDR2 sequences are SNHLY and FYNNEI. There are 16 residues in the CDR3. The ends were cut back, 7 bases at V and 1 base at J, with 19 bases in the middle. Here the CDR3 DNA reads TGTGCCAGCAATCGCAATCCACAGGGTTCCCAAGAGACCCAGTACTTC. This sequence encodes CASNRNPQGSQETQYF.

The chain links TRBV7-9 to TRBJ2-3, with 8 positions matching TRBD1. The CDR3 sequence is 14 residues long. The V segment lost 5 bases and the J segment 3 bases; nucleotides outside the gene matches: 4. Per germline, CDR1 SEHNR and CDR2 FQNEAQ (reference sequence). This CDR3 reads CASSVGQGTDTQYF. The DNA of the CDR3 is TGTGCCAGCAGCGTCGGACAGGGAACAGATACGCAGTATTTT.

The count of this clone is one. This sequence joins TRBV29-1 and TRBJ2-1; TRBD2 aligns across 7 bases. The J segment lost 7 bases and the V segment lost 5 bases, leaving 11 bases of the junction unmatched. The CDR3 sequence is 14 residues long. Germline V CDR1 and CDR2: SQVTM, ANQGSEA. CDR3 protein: CSVRLGGLENEQFF. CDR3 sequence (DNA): TGCAGCGTTCGATTGGGGGGGTTGGAGAATGAGCAGTTCTTC.